The entry that follows covers one TCR beta chain sequence. What it binds is not known. Generated by immunoSEQ multiplex PCR, the TCRdb table keeps only in-frame clones and is missing some. The sample yields some 10,000 clones, roughly 75% seen once. The time point here: neoterminal ileum biopsy at postoperative endoscopy, about 6 months after surgery. This CDR3 has 15 residues. Per germline, CDR1 MNHEY and CDR2 SMNVEV (reference sequence). Trimming pared 1 base from V and 1 base from J, leaving 8 bases between. This entry belongs to a study of T cell repertoires in ileal Crohn's disease. Study at large: Median disease duration was roughly 8.5 years; 35% to 45% smoked at surgery.

Findings and limits, study-wide: Active smokers at surgery had more clonal expansions than non-smokers. Postoperative endoscopy occurred within one year, median around 6.6 months. Sorted CD8 T cells held more high-frequency clones than CD4.

This chain connects TRBV27 to TRBJ1-5; D may be TRBD1 (6 bases). Sequenced input: ileal tissue. This TCR came from an adult with Crohn's disease. This chain's CDR3 is CASSLYGTSNQPQHF. CDR3 DNA: TGTGCCAGCAGTTTATACGGGACAAGCAATCAGCCCCAGCATTTT.